A single sample is the source of the 21 T cell receptor beta chains below, sequenced in a study of CD8 T cells in ankylosing spondylitis. TCRdb used MiXCR to reprocess the 5' RACE reads, holding one entry per CDR3 protein. The sample shows fewer than 200,000 distinct CDR3 sequences, around 9.6% of them seen only once. The sequenced sample consisted of blood, either unsorted or a sorted T cell fraction (not recorded which). These receptors all come from a female donor with ankylosing spondylitis or in good health (not recorded which).

This clonotype was found a few times. V and J are TRBV9 and TRBJ1-2; TRBD1 is a possible D gene (6 bases). Trimming removed 2 bases from V and 7 bases from J, with 12 bases in between. CDR1 is SGDLS and CDR2 is YYNGEE in the germline V gene. This CDR3 comprises 13 residues. CDR3 in DNA: TGTGCCAGCAGCGTGGCAGGGGACCCTGGCTACACCTTC. As protein: CASSVAGDPGYTF.

This rearrangement joins TRBV7-9 to TRBJ2-7; TRBD2 aligns across 7 bases. CDR3 length equals 14 residues. The V segment lost 4 bases and the J segment 7 bases; nucleotides outside the gene matches: 10. Germline V CDR1 and CDR2: SEHNR, FQNEAQ (reference sequence). In nucleotides, the CDR3 is TGTGCCAGCAGCTACGAGGGAGGGCCGGTAGAGCAGTACTTC. Protein: CASSYEGGPVEQYF.

This clonotype was counted only a few times. This chain uses TRBV4-3 with TRBJ1-1; 7 nucleotides agree with TRBD1. The length of the CDR3 is 15 residues. J gave up 5 bases and V 0 bases, and 6 bases lay outside the gene matches. The germline V gene has CDR1 LGHNA and CDR2 YSLEER. The DNA of the CDR3 is TGCGCCAGCAGCCAAGATTGGCAGGGGGGAACTGAAGCTTTCTTT. Translating it yields CASSQDWQGGTEAFF.

This clonotype came up a few times. V is TRBV5-1 and J is TRBJ2-4; 8 nucleotides agree with TRBD1. With 0 bases clipped from V and 1 base from J, the junction kept 6 bases outside the gene matches. The CDR3 spans 17 residues. Germline CDR1 SGHRS, CDR2 YFSETQ. In nucleotides, the CDR3 is TGCGCCAGCAGCTTGGTCGGACAGGGTCGGGCCAAAAACATTCAGTACTTC. Amino acids: CASSLVGQGRAKNIQYF.

This clonotype was observed a few times. The genes are TRBV6-2 or TRBV6-3 and TRBJ1-1; no firm D call. Trimming removed 4 bases at V and 3 bases at J, with 12 bases between. Germline CDR1 is MNHEY and CDR2 is SVGEGT. The CDR3 extends over 14 amino acids. The CDR3 DNA reads as TGTGCCAGCAGTTTCTACGAGTCGGACACTGAAGCTTTCTTT. It is translated as CASSFYESDTEAFF.

The chain employs TRBV5-5 and TRBJ1-1, with D perhaps TRBD1 (6 bases). This CDR3 comprises 15 residues. Trimming removed 4 bases from V and 3 bases from J, with 16 bases in between. Germline lookup yields CDR1 SGHKS and CDR2 YYEKEE (reference sequence). The CDR3 DNA follows: TGTGCCAGCAGCCCCCCCTACAGGGTCGACACTGAAGCTTTCTTT. This sequence encodes CASSPPYRVDTEAFF.

The rearrangement joins TRBV28 to TRBJ2-1, with D possibly TRBD2 on 6 matching bases. The germline V and J ends were trimmed by 3 bases and 7 bases, with 16 bases remaining between them. CDR1 MDHEN and CDR2 SYDVKM come from the germline V gene. The CDR3 loop spans 15 amino acids. The CDR3 sequence: CASSFPPTGGNEQFF. Written as DNA, the CDR3 is TGTGCCAGCAGTTTTCCCCCAACTGGGGGGAATGAGCAGTTCTTC.

This clonotype was detected a few times. This chain uses TRBV30 with TRBJ2-7; maybe TRBD1 (5 bases). Trimming took off 0 bases at V and 4 bases at J, with 10 bases between the two ends. Germline V gene lookup returns CDR1 GTSNPN and CDR2 SVGIG (reference sequence). The CDR3 totals 13 residues. CDR3 bases: TGTGCCTGGAGTGTGGGGCAGTTATACGAGCAGTACTTC. Protein: CAWSVGQLYEQYF.

The rearrangement joins TRBV7-6 to TRBJ2-5; perhaps TRBD1 as D (6 bases). Germline V lookup: CDR1 SGHVS, CDR2 FNYEAQ. Trimming took 0 bases from V and 5 from J, leaving 25 bases between them. The CDR3 covers 19 residues. As DNA, the CDR3 is TGTGCCAGCAGCTTAGCCGGGCCCCGGACACCTCATAGGGGGGAGACCCAGTACTTC. This codes for CASSLAGPRTPHRGETQYF.

This clonotype was counted a few times. The chain couples TRBV7-2 to TRBJ2-1; 15 bases line up with TRBD2. The germline V gene has CDR1 SGHTA and CDR2 FQGNSA. The ends lost 5 bases at V and 7 bases at J; junction bases unmatched: 6. The CDR3 sequence is 16 residues long. The CDR3 sequence is CASSPTGTSGRNEQFF. In DNA form, the CDR3 reads TGTGCCAGCAGCCCTACCGGGACTAGCGGGAGGAATGAGCAGTTCTTC.

This clonotype was found many times. The chain joins TRBV4-3 to TRBJ2-1; 7 positions match TRBD2. Germline V gene lookup returns CDR1 LGHNA and CDR2 YSLEER. With 1 base clipped from V and 10 bases from J, the junction kept 4 bases outside the gene matches. The CDR3 is 13 residues long. CDR3 in DNA: TGCGCCAGCAGCCAAGGTGACGGGAGGGAGCAGTTCTTC. Translated, it gives CASSQGDGREQFF.

The V call is TRBV5-1, the J call TRBJ1-1; D uncertain. The CDR3 is made up of 14 amino acids. V lost 4 bases and J 1 base, leaving 11 bases between the germline ends. Per the germline V gene, CDR1 is SGHRS and CDR2 is YFSETQ. The CDR3 reads CASSPECQNTEAFF. In DNA form, the CDR3 reads TGCGCCAGCAGCCCCGAGTGCCAGAACACTGAAGCTTTCTTT.

This clonotype was counted between two and nine times. This chain joins TRBV28 and TRBJ1-1; the match to TRBD1 covers 7 bases. CDR3 size: 17 residues. V lost 5 bases to trimming and J lost 0 bases; unmatched junction nucleotides: 12. Germline CDR1 reads MDHEN; CDR2 reads SYDVKM. The CDR3 reads CASSVSRQGLMNTEAFF. CDR3 nucleotides: TGTGCCAGCAGTGTTTCCAGACAGGGCCTAATGAACACTGAAGCTTTCTTT.

The genes are TRBV6-2 or TRBV6-3 and TRBJ2-2, with 7 bases matching TRBD2. Germline V gene lookup returns CDR1 MNHEY and CDR2 SVGEGT. The CDR3 extends over 19 amino acids. V trimming: 2 bases; J trimming: 5 bases; junction bases outside the gene matches: 17. CDR3 amino acids: CASSYPIQAGLSLTGELFF. DNA of the CDR3: TGTGCCAGCAGTTACCCGATCCAAGCGGGACTAAGCCTGACCGGGGAGCTGTTTTTT.

In this sample, this clonotype turned up a few times. The V call is TRBV28, the J call TRBJ2-7; D is ambiguous. V was shortened by 6 bases and J by 2 bases, with 17 bases between the two germline ends. Looked up from germline, CDR1 is MDHEN and CDR2 is SYDVKM. The CDR3 loop spans 15 amino acids. The CDR3 here is CASSPPGDGPYEQYF. The CDR3 bases are TGTGCCAGCAGCCCCCCCGGTGACGGTCCCTACGAGCAGTACTTC.

This chain links TRBV20-1 with TRBJ1-2, with TRBD1 as a possible D gene (5 bases). CDR1 DFQATT and CDR2 SNEGSKA come from the germline V gene (reference sequence). This CDR3 comprises 15 residues. Between the trimmed V and J ends, which lost 1 base and 2 bases, there was a span of 14 bases. This CDR3 reads CSARAREGPNYGYTF. The CDR3 nucleotides are TGCAGTGCTAGAGCCCGCGAGGGGCCCAACTATGGCTACACCTTC.

This clonotype was seen at least ten times. The chain has TRBV24-1 and TRBJ2-2; 7 bases line up with TRBD2. Germline values: CDR1 KGHDR, CDR2 SFDVKD. After removal of 4 bases from V and 3 bases from J, the junction contained 4 bases not matched to a gene. This CDR3 region has 15 residues. Written as DNA, the CDR3 is TGTGCCACCAGTGACGGGGGGTTGGACACCGGGGAGCTGTTTTTT. Its protein product is CATSDGGLDTGELFF.

This clonotype was detected a few times. The chain uses TRBV4-3 and TRBJ2-2; no definite D call. This CDR3 is 16 amino acids long. Trimming removed 6 bases from V and 0 bases from J, with 14 bases in between. The germline gives CDR1 LGHNA, CDR2 YSLEER. As DNA, the CDR3 is TGCGCCAGCAGTCCGACGGCAGGTCCGAACACCGGGGAGCTGTTTTTT. This codes for CASSPTAGPNTGELFF.

This clonotype appeared a few times. The V call is TRBV7-6, the J call TRBJ2-1; 15 bases agree with TRBD2. The J segment lost 9 bases and the V segment lost 1 base, leaving 4 bases of the junction unmatched. The CDR3 loop spans 16 amino acids. Looked up from germline, CDR1 is SGHVS and CDR2 is FNYEAQ. CDR3 in amino acids: CASSLVLGLAGGEQFF. The CDR3 DNA follows: TGTGCCAGCAGCTTAGTTTTGGGACTAGCGGGAGGTGAGCAGTTCTTC.

The chain uses TRBV6-2 or TRBV6-3 and TRBJ2-7; the match to TRBD1 covers 8 bases. Germline trimming cut 11 bases from V and 3 bases from J; bases unmatched to any gene: 15. The germline V gene encodes CDR1 MNHEY and CDR2 SVGEGT. This CDR3 contains 15 residues. The CDR3 spells CAQKDTGGKYYEQYF. CDR3 in DNA: TGTGCCCAAAAGGATACAGGGGGAAAATACTACGAGCAGTACTTC.

This clonotype was counted ten times or more. The chain uses TRBV28 and TRBJ1-6; D perhaps matches TRBD1 (5 bases). The CDR3 runs 15 residues. Trimming stripped 1 base from V and 10 bases from J, with 14 bases between. Per the germline V gene, CDR1 is MDHEN and CDR2 is SYDVKM. The CDR3 DNA follows: TGTGCCAGCAGTTTATATACCCGAAGGGGATCACCCCTCCACTTT. Its translation: CASSLYTRRGSPLHF.